The 30 T cell receptor beta chains reported below all come from one sample, sequenced in a study of blood T cell repertoires in COVID-19 (TCRdb year 2020). The library was made by the immunoSEQ multiplex PCR assay. This immuneACCESS table, as held by TCRdb, lists in-frame sequences with V and J called but not all clones. Of the missing ones, under half trace to an unresolved V gene in checked studies; the others have no known cause. The sample contains approximately 31,000 clones, less than 90% of them found a single time. Under 20% of the sample is in the top ten clones. Sequenced material: peripheral blood. All receptors come from a woman aged 55-69 years with active COVID-19.

The chain combines TRBV28 with TRBJ2-7; 8 nucleotides align to TRBD2. The CDR3 extends over 15 amino acids. The J segment lost 0 bases and the V segment lost 7 bases, leaving 8 bases of the junction unmatched. The germline V gene has CDR1 MDHEN and CDR2 SYDVKM. CDR3 nucleotides: TGTGCCAGCACCCCCGGGGGGGGGAGCTCCTACGAGCAGTACTTC. It translates to CASTPGGGSSYEQYF.

This chain links TRBV6-1 with TRBJ1-2; 9 nucleotides align to TRBD1. This CDR3 comprises 14 residues. V shed 3 bases, J shed 7 bases, and the junction held 6 bases outside the gene matches. Germline V CDR1 and CDR2: MNHNS, SASEGT. DNA of the CDR3: TGTGCCAGCAGTGATAGGGACAGGGTTTCTGGCTACACCTTC. Its protein is CASSDRDRVSGYTF.

This chain connects TRBV29-1 to TRBJ2-3; D perhaps matches TRBD2 (5 bases). CDR3 length: 15 residues. Germline CDR1 SQVTM, CDR2 ANQGSEA. Deletions cut 4 bases from V and 0 bases from J, with 14 bases between. CDR3 in amino acids: CSVAPQRRSTDTQYF. In DNA, the CDR3 is TGCAGCGTTGCCCCCCAGCGGCGTAGCACAGATACGCAGTATTTT.

To note about this clone: Other DNA sequences in the same sample also yield this CDR3. The chain recombines TRBV3-1 (or the pseudogene TRBV3-2) with TRBJ2-1; the D gene is possibly TRBD2 (6 bases). Germline V gives CDR1 LGHDT, CDR2 YNNKEL (reference sequence). The CDR3 consists of 15 residues. V was trimmed by 1 base and J by 0 bases, leaving 7 bases between them. The CDR3 nucleotides are TGTGCCAGCAGCCAAGGACTAGTCTCCTACAATGAGCAGTTCTTC. Amino acid sequence: CASSQGLVSYNEQFF.

The genes are TRBV28 and TRBJ2-7; D remains unclear. From germline, CDR1 is MDHEN and CDR2 SYDVKM. The CDR3 loop spans 13 amino acids. Trimming pared 6 bases from V and 0 bases from J, leaving 9 bases between. The CDR3 DNA reads as TGTGCCAGCAGGGGCAGTCCCTCCTACGAGCAGTACTTC. Translated: CASRGSPSYEQYF.

The CDR3 region is CASSLPTSGRATDTQYF. Written as DNA, the CDR3 is TGTGCCAGCAGCCTTCCGACTAGCGGGAGGGCCACAGATACGCAGTATTTT. The chain is built from TRBV5-4 and TRBJ2-3; 14 nucleotides agree with TRBD2. The ends lost 4 bases at V and 2 bases at J; junction bases unmatched: 6. The length of the CDR3 is 17 residues. Germline V gene sequence: CDR1 SGHNT, CDR2 YYREEE (reference sequence).

The rearrangement uses TRBV2 and TRBJ2-7; no clear D. There are 12 residues in the CDR3. Germline-derived CDR1 and CDR2 are SNHLY and FYNNEI. With 3 bases removed from V and 4 bases from J, the gap between germline ends came to 7 bases. The CDR3, as DNA: TGTGCCAGCAGTGACACAAAGTACGAGCAGTACTTC. It encodes CASSDTKYEQYF.

This clone was found a few times. The chain joins TRBV5-1 to TRBJ2-2, with a weak D call TRBD2 (5 bases). Per germline, CDR1 SGHRS and CDR2 YFSETQ. The CDR3 has 14 residues. Trimming took 7 bases from V and 5 from J, leaving 15 bases between them. As DNA, the CDR3 is TGCGCCAGCCGAGAGGGCGGCACGACCGGGGAGCTGTTTTTT. Protein sequence: CASREGGTTGELFF.

The chain uses TRBV27 and TRBJ2-1; 15 nucleotides agree with TRBD2. Germline V lookup: CDR1 MNHEY, CDR2 SMNVEV (reference sequence). V was clipped by 4 bases and J by 6 bases; unmatched bases: 13. The CDR3 length is 19 residues. The CDR3 DNA reads TGTGCCAGCAGTTATACCCGGGGACTAGCGGGAGGTTCTGGCAATGAGCAGTTCTTC. Residues: CASSYTRGLAGGSGNEQFF.

The gene calls are TRBV9 and TRBJ2-3; 9 bases match TRBD2. Germline V lookup: CDR1 SGDLS, CDR2 YYNGEE. The CDR3 spans 18 residues. V shed 4 bases and J 4 bases; nucleotides not matched to a gene: 16. The CDR3 reads CASSPTFSRGGLADTQYF. CDR3 DNA sequence: TGTGCCAGCAGCCCAACCTTCTCGCGGGGGGGCTTAGCAGATACGCAGTATTTT.

The rearrangement joins TRBV3-1 (or the pseudogene TRBV3-2) to TRBJ2-5; no reliable D call. V was clipped by 2 bases and J by 4 bases, with 14 bases between them. This CDR3 region has 15 residues. CDR1 is LGHDT and CDR2 is YNNKEL in the germline V gene (reference sequence). The DNA of the CDR3 is TGTGCCAGCAGCCAATGGAGAGGCTTAGGAGAGACCCAGTACTTC. This sequence encodes CASSQWRGLGETQYF.

This clone occurred a few times. The chain joins TRBV5-1 to TRBJ1-1; tentative D call: TRBD1 (6 bases). The CDR3 covers 17 residues. Germline V gives CDR1 SGHRS, CDR2 YFSETQ. The ends were cut back, 0 bases at V and 3 bases at J, with 18 bases in the middle. The DNA of the CDR3 is TGCGCCAGCAGCTTGGCCACAGGGAGGGGAGCATACACTGAAGCTTTCTTT. Protein sequence: CASSLATGRGAYTEAFF.

This rearrangement joins TRBV2 to TRBJ2-1, with D possibly being TRBD2 (6 bases). V shed 7 bases and J shed 2 bases, with 9 bases lying between them. Germline-derived CDR1 and CDR2 are SNHLY and FYNNEI. The CDR3 runs 13 residues. CDR3: CASKRGTYNEQFF. CDR3 in DNA: TGTGCCAGCAAACGGGGGACCTACAATGAGCAGTTCTTC.

This chain links TRBV5-5 with TRBJ2-5, with D tentatively TRBD1 (5 bases). Germline values: CDR1 SGHKS, CDR2 YYEKEE (reference sequence). This CDR3 is 13 amino acids long. V was clipped by 0 bases and J by 5 bases, with 8 bases between them. The CDR3 nucleotides are TGTGCCAGCAGCTTGGCCTCAGGGGAGACCCAGTACTTC. This codes for CASSLASGETQYF.

This clone appeared a single time. This rearrangement joins TRBV11-2 to TRBJ1-2; unclear D gene. Trimming left V 3 bases short and J 2 bases short, with 7 bases between. Germline V gives CDR1 SGHAT, CDR2 FQNNGV. The CDR3 sequence is 13 residues long. The CDR3 here is CASSFTENYGYTF. CDR3 in DNA: TGTGCCAGCAGCTTTACAGAGAACTATGGCTACACCTTC.

This clone has just a few counts. This CDR3 reads CASSRRRGGDQPQHF. The CDR3 DNA is TGTGCCAGTAGTCGGAGGAGAGGCGGGGATCAGCCCCAGCATTTT. The rearrangement uses TRBV19 and TRBJ1-5, with no clear D. The CDR3 consists of 15 residues. In germline, CDR1 is LNHDA, CDR2 SQIVND (reference sequence). Trimming removed 5 bases from V and 5 bases from J, with 16 bases in between.

This sequence joins TRBV5-1 and TRBJ2-1; the D is unclear. The length of the CDR3 is 16 residues. V lost 0 bases to trimming and J lost 0 bases, with 10 bases between them. Per germline, CDR1 SGHRS and CDR2 YFSETQ. The CDR3 nucleotides read TGCGCCAGCAGCTTGGAACCAAGGAGCTCCTACAATGAGCAGTTCTTC. Encoded protein: CASSLEPRSSYNEQFF.

The chain links TRBV19 to TRBJ2-1; TRBD2 matches 8 bases. V lost 4 bases to trimming and J lost 0 bases; unmatched junction nucleotides: 2. The CDR3 covers 15 residues. The germline V gene encodes CDR1 LNHDA and CDR2 SQIVND (reference sequence). This CDR3 reads CASSSSGNSYNEQFF. The CDR3 DNA sequence: TGTGCCAGTAGTAGTAGCGGGAACTCCTACAATGAGCAGTTCTTC.

CDR3 in DNA: TGTGCCACCAGTGATCCCGGACTAGCGGGCCAGGAGACCCAGTACTTC. Translating it yields CATSDPGLAGQETQYF. The chain is built from TRBV24-1 and TRBJ2-5, with 11 nucleotides matching TRBD2. V dropped 3 bases and J dropped 5; count of bases not matched to a gene: 7. The CDR3 length is 16 residues. The germline V gene has CDR1 KGHDR and CDR2 SFDVKD.

The rearrangement uses TRBV19 and TRBJ2-7; 9 bases agree with TRBD2. This CDR3 contains 15 residues. Germline CDR1 is LNHDA and CDR2 is SQIVND (reference sequence). The J segment lost 2 bases and the V segment lost 1 base, leaving 3 bases of the junction unmatched. The CDR3 DNA sequence: TGTGCCAGTAGTATAGGACTAGCGGCCACCTACGAGCAGTACTTC. Protein: CASSIGLAATYEQYF.

The sample holds one count of this clone. J is TRBJ1-6 and V is TRBV9; 7 nucleotides agree with TRBD1. The V gene's germline CDR1 is SGDLS and CDR2 YYNGEE. Trimming removed 0 bases from V and 4 bases from J; junction bases left unmatched: 10. The CDR3 totals 18 residues. Here the CDR3 reads CASSVGPSTGVYNSPLHF. Here the CDR3 DNA reads TGTGCCAGCAGCGTAGGCCCCAGTACAGGGGTTTATAATTCACCCCTCCACTTT. The full variable domain, its missing parts supplied by reference TRBV9 and TRBJ1-6, is DSGVTQTPKHLITATGQRVTLRCSPRSGDLSVYWYQQSLDQGLQFLIQYYNGEERAKGNILERFSAQQFPDLHSELNLSSLELGDSALYFCASSVGPSTGVYNSPLHFGNGTRLTVT.

The V call is TRBV7-3, the J call TRBJ2-1; 9 nucleotides match TRBD1. The germline V gene has CDR1 SGHTA and CDR2 FQGTGA. This CDR3 has 13 residues. After removal of 8 bases from V and 5 bases from J, the junction contained 4 bases not matched to a gene. The CDR3 sequence is CASGRDRDNEQFF. In DNA, the CDR3 is TGTGCCAGCGGAAGGGACAGGGACAATGAGCAGTTCTTC.

V usage is TRBV28 and J usage is TRBJ2-7, with TRBD1 matching 7 bases. Germline CDR1 is MDHEN and CDR2 is SYDVKM. V was pared by 4 bases and J by 0 bases, with 9 bases of the junction left unmatched. CDR3 length equals 16 residues. The CDR3 region has the DNA TGTGCCAGCAGTTCTCGACAGGGCGATAGCTCCTACGAGCAGTACTTC. Its translation is CASSSRQGDSSYEQYF.

In DNA form, the CDR3 reads TGTGCCAGTAGGCAGGGGGGCGACACCGGGGAGCTGTTTTTT. Protein product: CASRQGGDTGELFF. This chain links TRBV19 with TRBJ2-2; possibly TRBD1 for D (7 bases). The CDR3 spans 14 residues. The V end lost 6 bases, the J end lost 3 bases, and 11 bases lay between the germline ends. Per the germline V gene, CDR1 is LNHDA and CDR2 is SQIVND (reference sequence).

CDR3 protein: CASSMVPSGGAAQYF. CDR3 DNA sequence: TGTGCCAGCAGCATGGTGCCTAGCGGGGGGGCGGCCCAGTACTTC. This chain links TRBV7-2 with TRBJ2-5; TRBD2 agrees at 12 bases. Germline V gene lookup returns CDR1 SGHTA and CDR2 FQGNSA. V was pared by 5 bases and J by 9 bases, with 10 bases of the junction left unmatched. The length of the CDR3 is 15 residues.

The rearrangement links TRBV11-1 to TRBJ2-2; the match to TRBD1 covers 10 bases. J lost 6 bases, V lost 7 bases, and 5 bases had no gene match. The CDR3 sequence is 14 residues long. CDR1 is SGHAT, CDR2 FQDESV, per germline (reference sequence). This CDR3 is CASTRDRGAGELFF. CDR3 nucleotides: TGTGCCAGCACCCGGGACAGGGGTGCCGGGGAGCTGTTTTTT.

The chain uses TRBV20-1 and TRBJ2-1, with D possibly being TRBD2 (6 bases). CDR1 and CDR2 (germline): DFQATT, SNEGSKA (reference sequence). The CDR3 has 11 residues. The V gene lost 6 bases and the J gene lost 15 bases, with 18 bases spanning the gap. CDR3 nucleotide sequence: TGCAGTGCAGCCCGGGGTAGCGGATTGTTCTTC. It codes for CSAARGSGLFF.

V and J are TRBV13 and TRBJ2-3, with 9 bases matching TRBD1. The CDR3 is 15 residues long. The junction had 3 bases not matched to a gene; V was cut back by 4 bases and J by 1 base. Germline V gene lookup returns CDR1 PRHDT and CDR2 FYEKMQ (reference sequence). This CDR3 is CASSSWTGGTDTQYF. The DNA for the CDR3 is TGTGCCAGCAGCTCGTGGACAGGGGGCACAGATACGCAGTATTTT.

The chain is built from TRBV5-1 and TRBJ2-5, with D tentatively TRBD2 (5 bases). Trimming stripped 2 bases from V and 2 bases from J, with 10 bases between. This CDR3 region has 14 residues. The germline V gene has CDR1 SGHRS and CDR2 YFSETQ. CDR3 sequence reads: CASSLGTSQETQYF. CDR3 bases: TGCGCCAGCAGCTTAGGAACTAGTCAAGAGACCCAGTACTTC.

The rearrangement links TRBV27 to TRBJ2-1; no reliable D call. Trimming took 3 bases from V and 0 from J, leaving 12 bases between them. This CDR3 comprises 16 residues. Germline CDR1 is MNHEY and CDR2 is SMNVEV (reference sequence). CDR3 DNA sequence: TGTGCCAGCAGTTTCGCAGTCCACAGCTCCTACAATGAGCAGTTCTTC. As protein: CASSFAVHSSYNEQFF.